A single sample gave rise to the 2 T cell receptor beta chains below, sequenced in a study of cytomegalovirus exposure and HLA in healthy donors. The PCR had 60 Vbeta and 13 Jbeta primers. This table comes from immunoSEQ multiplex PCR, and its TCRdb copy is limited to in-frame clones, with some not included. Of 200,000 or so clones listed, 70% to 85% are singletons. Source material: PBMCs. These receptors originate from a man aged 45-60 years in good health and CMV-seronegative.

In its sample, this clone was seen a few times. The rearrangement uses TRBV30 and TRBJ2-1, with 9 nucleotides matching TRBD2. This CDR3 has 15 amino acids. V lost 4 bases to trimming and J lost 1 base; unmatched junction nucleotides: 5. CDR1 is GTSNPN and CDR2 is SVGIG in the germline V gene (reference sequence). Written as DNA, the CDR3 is TGTGCCTGGACCCCTAGCGGGACTTCCTACAATGAGCAGTTCTTC. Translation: CAWTPSGTSYNEQFF. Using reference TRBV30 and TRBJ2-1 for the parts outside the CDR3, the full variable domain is SQTIHQWPATLVQPVGSPLSLECTVEGTSNPNLYWYRQAAGRGLQLLFYSVGIGQISSEVPQNLSASRPQDRQFILSSKKLLLSDSGFYLCAWTPSGTSYNEQFFGPGTRLTVL.

CDR3 protein: CASSFFLSGRSDNEQFF. The CDR3 region has the DNA TGTGCCAGCAGCTTCTTCCTTAGTGGGAGGTCCGACAATGAGCAGTTCTTC. This chain links TRBV7-9 with TRBJ2-1, with D possibly TRBD2 on 6 matching bases. The CDR3 has 17 amino acids. The germline gives CDR1 SEHNR, CDR2 FQNEAQ (reference sequence). V was clipped by 3 bases and J by 5 bases, with 20 bases between them.